Below are 28 T cell receptor beta chains sequenced from a single sample in a study of shared T cell receptors in the human thymus (dated by TCRdb to the early 2020s). Library construction relied on the immunoSEQ multiplex PCR assay. As stored in TCRdb, this immuneACCESS dataset retains in-frame rearrangements with V and J assigned. A fraction of the clones does not appear; measured against another copy, unresolved V genes explain less than half of the discrepancy, and the remainder lacks a known reason. The sample table holds some 760,000 clones, of which roughly 85% were seen once. Under 0.012% of the sample rests with the top ten. These data were likewise used in another study, on human thymus T cells.

Sequenced sample: thymocytes. The receptor source for this set is a girl under two years old with a congenital heart defect. Donor details come from another sample of the same person, matched by shared clones.

For the CDR3, the DNA is TGTGCCAGCCGATACGGACAGGACAGGGCGTTCGGCGAGCAGTACTTC. It codes for CASRYGQDRAFGEQYF. V is TRBV27 and J is TRBJ2-7; 8 positions agree with TRBD1. The CDR3 consists of 16 residues. V trimming: 8 bases; J trimming: 6 bases; junction bases outside the gene matches: 18. From germline, CDR1 is MNHEY and CDR2 SMNVEV (reference sequence).

This rearrangement joins TRBV13 to TRBJ1-1, with TRBD1 as a possible D gene (6 bases). The germline V gene has CDR1 PRHDT and CDR2 FYEKMQ (reference sequence). CDR3 size: 15 residues. With 4 bases removed from V and 1 base from J, the gap between germline ends came to 13 bases. CDR3 sequence: CASSSGQLSNTEAFF. The CDR3, as DNA: TGTGCCAGCAGCTCCGGACAGCTTTCGAACACTGAAGCTTTCTTT.

V usage is TRBV5-8 and J usage is TRBJ1-4, with D possibly TRBD1 on 5 matching bases. The CDR3 length is 18 residues. Trimming pared 0 bases from V and 4 bases from J, leaving 19 bases between. Germline V gene lookup returns CDR1 SGHTS and CDR2 YDEGEE. The CDR3 bases are TGTGCCAGCAGCTTGGGCCCAGGGACTAATCCTTTTAATGAAAAACTGTTTTTT. It encodes CASSLGPGTNPFNEKLFF.

The genes are TRBV10-3 and TRBJ1-2; the D gene is possibly TRBD1 (5 bases). The V gene's germline CDR1 is ENHRY and CDR2 SYGVKD. The length of the CDR3 is 16 residues. Trimming cost V 0 bases and J 3 bases, with 14 bases left between them. The CDR3 region has the DNA TGTGCCATCAGTGAGTCCATTGCGGGGGTCCACTATGGCTACACCTTC. Its translation: CAISESIAGVHYGYTF.

The table lists this clone with a count of one. The genes are TRBV11-2 and TRBJ1-5; 10 bases line up with TRBD1. V gave up 4 bases and J gave up 4 bases; unmatched junction bases: 1. The CDR3 extends over 14 amino acids. Germline CDR1 SGHAT, CDR2 FQNNGV. CDR3 nucleotide sequence: TGTGCCAGCAGCTCGGGACAGGGGAATCAGCCCCAGCATTTT. The encoded protein is CASSSGQGNQPQHF. The variable domain in full, completed from reference TRBV11-2 and TRBJ1-5, reads EAGVAQSPRYKIIEKRQSVAFWCNPISGHATLYWYQQILGQGPKLLIQFQNNGVVDDSQLPKDRFSAERLKGVDSTLKIQPAKLEDSAVYLCASSSGQGNQPQHFGDGTRLSIL.

The V gene is TRBV14, the J gene TRBJ2-3; 9 bases agree with TRBD1. V trimming: 2 bases; J trimming: 5 bases; junction bases outside the gene matches: 5. The CDR3 runs to 15 residues. Looked up from germline, CDR1 is SGHDN and CDR2 is FVKESK. The DNA of the CDR3 is TGTGCCAGCAGCCAAAAACAGGGGGCTGTAGATACGCAGTATTTT. Protein: CASSQKQGAVDTQYF.

The rearrangement links TRBV5-6 to TRBJ1-1; D gene ambiguous. V lost 0 bases and J 3 bases, leaving 6 bases between the germline ends. From germline, CDR1 is SGHDT and CDR2 YYEEEE. The CDR3 contains 13 residues. The CDR3 nucleotides read TGTGCCAGCAGCTTGGAAAGCGACACTGAAGCTTTCTTT. It specifies CASSLESDTEAFF.

The V gene is TRBV28, the J gene TRBJ2-5, with a weak D call TRBD1 (5 bases). Per the germline V gene, CDR1 is MDHEN and CDR2 is SYDVKM. The CDR3 runs to 20 residues. The V gene lost 4 bases and the J gene lost 3 bases, with 30 bases spanning the gap. The CDR3 reads CASSSTVLSPRTRIEETQYF. In DNA form, the CDR3 reads TGTGCCAGCAGTTCAACCGTCCTTAGCCCCCGGACAAGGATAGAAGAGACCCAGTACTTC.

Written as DNA, the CDR3 is TGTGCCAGTAGTATTGGGCCGAATAATCAGCCCCAGCATTTT. This codes for CASSIGPNNQPQHF. The chain uses TRBV19 and TRBJ1-5; no clear D. Per germline, CDR1 LNHDA and CDR2 SQIVND (reference sequence). The ends were cut back, 3 bases at V and 4 bases at J, with 10 bases in the middle. The CDR3 is made up of 14 amino acids.

The chain has TRBV6-5 and TRBJ1-4, with a tentative D call TRBD1 (6 bases). V lost 1 base and J lost 8, with 11 bases in between. In germline, CDR1 is MNHEY, CDR2 SVGAGI. The length of the CDR3 is 14 residues. The CDR3: CASSYLSGDEKLFF. CDR3 DNA sequence: TGTGCCAGCAGTTACTTGTCAGGGGACGAAAAACTGTTTTTT.

The chain combines TRBV9 with TRBJ1-1; no firm D call. V was cut by 4 bases and J by 1 base, with 14 bases left in between. The CDR3 consists of 15 residues. Per the germline V gene, CDR1 is SGDLS and CDR2 is YYNGEE. In DNA form, the CDR3 reads TGTGCCAGCAGCTCCCAATACCCAGGGAACACTGAAGCTTTCTTT. Its protein is CASSSQYPGNTEAFF.

The chain couples TRBV6-6 to TRBJ2-4; 7 nucleotides line up with TRBD1. This CDR3 contains 15 residues. J gave up 9 bases and V 6 bases, and 14 bases lay outside the gene matches. Germline-derived CDR1 and CDR2 are MNHNY and SVGAGI (reference sequence). The CDR3 sequence: CASSRRRGRWTIQYF. CDR3 bases: TGTGCCAGCAGCCGCCGAAGGGGGCGGTGGACCATTCAGTACTTC.

V and J are TRBV6-6 and TRBJ1-4; D is undetermined. Germline CDR1 is MNHNY and CDR2 is SVGAGI (reference sequence). The ends were cut back, 6 bases at V and 12 bases at J, with 23 bases in the middle. The CDR3 is 15 amino acids. Written as DNA, the CDR3 is TGTGCCAGCAGCAAAACAGCGGATCCTAAGCCCCAACTGTTTTTT. Residues: CASSKTADPKPQLFF.

The rearrangement links TRBV11-1 to TRBJ1-1, with a possible D match to TRBD1 (6 bases). There are 13 residues in the CDR3. From germline, CDR1 is SGHAT and CDR2 FQDESV (reference sequence). V dropped 5 bases and J dropped 5 bases, with 12 bases sitting between them. CDR3 in DNA: TGTGCCAGCAGCCCCACAGGGTCTACTGAAGCTTTCTTT. Its translation is CASSPTGSTEAFF.

This chain uses TRBV4-1 with TRBJ1-3; D ambiguous. Trimming took 0 bases from V and 2 from J, leaving 5 bases between them. The CDR3 is 14 residues long. CDR1 MGHRA and CDR2 YSYEKL come from the germline V gene. The CDR3 DNA sequence: TGCGCCAGCAGCCAAGAATCTGCTGGAAACACCATATATTTT. It specifies CASSQESAGNTIYF.

This chain connects TRBV5-1 to TRBJ2-1; TRBD1 agrees at 8 bases. This CDR3 comprises 15 residues. J gave up 7 bases and V 0 bases, and 6 bases lay outside the gene matches. From germline, CDR1 is SGHRS and CDR2 YFSETQ. CDR3 in DNA: TGCGCCAGCAGCTTGGAGCAGGGGGCATTAAATGAGCAGTTCTTC. Its protein product is CASSLEQGALNEQFF. The full variable domain, in which reference TRBV5-1 and TRBJ2-1 provide the parts outside the CDR3, is KAGVTQTPRYLIKTRGQQVTLSCSPISGHRSVSWYQQTPGQGLQFLFEYFSETQRNKGNFPGRFSGRQFSNSRSEMNVSTLELGDSALYLCASSLEQGALNEQFFGPGTRLTVL.

The CDR3 is CASRGRGRELGSYEQYF. The CDR3 DNA sequence: TGTGCCAGCAGAGGCCGGGGACGGGAGCTGGGTAGCTACGAGCAGTACTTC. The chain has TRBV11-2 and TRBJ2-7; D might be TRBD2 (6 bases). Trimming left V 6 bases short and J 3 bases short, with 24 bases between. Per germline, CDR1 SGHAT and CDR2 FQNNGV. CDR3 size: 17 residues.

The chain joins TRBV4-1 to TRBJ1-5; D call uncertain. Trimming took 4 bases from V and 4 from J, leaving 14 bases between them. Germline assignment: CDR1 MGHRA and CDR2 YSYEKL. The CDR3 loop spans 15 amino acids. The CDR3 DNA reads as TGCGCCAGCAGCCTCAAGCCGACGGGTAATCAGCCCCAGCATTTT. Translation gives CASSLKPTGNQPQHF.

The chain combines TRBV5-8 with TRBJ1-2; D is perhaps TRBD1 (5 bases). The V end lost 8 bases, the J end lost 6 bases, and 8 bases lay between the germline ends. The CDR3 totals 10 residues. CDR1 and CDR2 from the germline V gene are SGHTS and YDEGEE. CDR3 protein: CARSGNGYTF. The CDR3 DNA is TGTGCCAGGTCAGGGAATGGCTACACCTTC.

Note on this clone: A read error may account for a junction end that differs from germline. The chain employs TRBV9 and TRBJ1-5, with a tentative D call TRBD1 (5 bases). From germline, CDR1 is SGDLS and CDR2 YYNGEE. This CDR3 spans 15 amino acids. The CDR3 nucleotides read TGTGCCAGCAGCGTGGACGGGACTAGCGATCAGCCCCAGCATTTT. This encodes CASSVDGTSDQPQHF.

The chain combines TRBV19 with TRBJ1-2; TRBD1 is a possible D gene (6 bases). With 5 bases removed from V and 7 bases from J, the gap between germline ends came to 11 bases. The CDR3 is made up of 12 amino acids. CDR1 and CDR2 from the germline V gene are LNHDA and SQIVND (reference sequence). This chain's CDR3 is CASSSGEGGYTF. The CDR3 region has the DNA TGTGCCAGTAGTTCAGGGGAAGGTGGCTACACCTTC.

The chain links TRBV7-9 to TRBJ2-7, with 9 bases that match TRBD1. Germline CDR1 and CDR2: SEHNR and FQNEAQ (reference sequence). The CDR3 has 18 amino acids. Trimming at V came to 1 base and at J to 1 base, leaving 11 bases not matched to a gene. The CDR3 nucleotides are TGTGCCAGCAGCTTAGGAGAGGGGACAGGGTTCAAATCCTACGAGCAGTACTTC. Amino acids: CASSLGEGTGFKSYEQYF.

As regards this clone: Other nucleotide sequences from this sample produce the same CDR3. The chain uses TRBV6-5 and TRBJ1-2; tentatively, D is TRBD1 (6 bases). Germline V CDR1 and CDR2: MNHEY, SVGAGI. There are 12 residues in the CDR3. The germline V and J ends were trimmed by 3 bases and 7 bases, with 9 bases remaining between them. The CDR3 DNA is TGTGCCAGCAGTTATTCCAGGGGTGGCTACACCTTC. This encodes CASSYSRGGYTF.

The chain is built from TRBV9 and TRBJ2-3; a weak D match, TRBD1 (6 bases). The V gene lost 3 bases and the J gene lost 1 base, with 15 bases spanning the gap. The germline V gene has CDR1 SGDLS and CDR2 YYNGEE. The CDR3 runs 16 residues. The CDR3 sequence is CASSGLQGRRTDTQYF. In DNA, the CDR3 is TGTGCCAGCAGCGGATTACAGGGTCGGCGCACAGATACGCAGTATTTT.

The chain has TRBV9 and TRBJ2-3; D may be TRBD1 (6 bases). Trimming removed 6 bases from V and 2 bases from J, with 16 bases in between. The CDR3 spans 15 residues. Germline V gene sequence: CDR1 SGDLS, CDR2 YYNGEE. The CDR3 loop reads CASTLGQYFTDTQYF. CDR3 DNA sequence: TGTGCCAGCACCCTAGGACAGTACTTCACAGATACGCAGTATTTT.

This clone was seen only a few times. This rearrangement joins TRBV2 to TRBJ1-5; D unresolved. The ends were cut back, 4 bases at V and 2 bases at J, with 15 bases in the middle. Germline lookup yields CDR1 SNHLY and CDR2 FYNNEI. CDR3 length: 16 amino acids. CDR3 bases: TGTGCCAGCAGTGTAGAGCCCCCCAATGGCAATCAGCCCCAGCATTTT. Encoded protein: CASSVEPPNGNQPQHF.

The chain joins TRBV4-3 to TRBJ2-3, with 8 bases aligning to TRBD1. The CDR3 totals 15 residues. Germline V lookup: CDR1 LGHNA, CDR2 YSLEER. Trimming cost V 0 bases and J 4 bases; bases outside gene matches: 3. The CDR3 nucleotides read TGCGCCAGCAGCCAAGAGCCAGGGGGCCCAGATACGCAGTATTTT. Protein sequence: CASSQEPGGPDTQYF.

V is TRBV28 and J is TRBJ2-7, with 8 nucleotides matching TRBD1. Germline V gene sequence: CDR1 MDHEN, CDR2 SYDVKM. The CDR3 runs to 13 residues. V gave up 8 bases and J gave up 2 bases; unmatched junction bases: 5. The CDR3: CASSGTGTYEQYF. Written as DNA, the CDR3 is TGTGCCAGCTCCGGGACAGGAACCTACGAGCAGTACTTC.